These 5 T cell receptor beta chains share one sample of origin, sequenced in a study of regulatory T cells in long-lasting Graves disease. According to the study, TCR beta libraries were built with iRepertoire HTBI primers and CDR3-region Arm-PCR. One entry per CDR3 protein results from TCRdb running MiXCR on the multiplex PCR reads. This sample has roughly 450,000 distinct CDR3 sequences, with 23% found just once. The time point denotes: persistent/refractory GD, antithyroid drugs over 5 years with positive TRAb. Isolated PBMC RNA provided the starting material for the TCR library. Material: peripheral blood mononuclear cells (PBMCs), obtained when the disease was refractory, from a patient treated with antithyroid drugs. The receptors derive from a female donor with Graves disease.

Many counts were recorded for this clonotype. The CDR3 nucleotides are TGCAGTGCTAGAGTGGGCGGAACGAACACCGGGGAGCTGTTTTTT. Its translation: CSARVGGTNTGELFF. The rearrangement uses TRBV20-1 and TRBJ2-2; D ambiguous. The ends were cut back, 1 base at V and 0 bases at J, with 9 bases in the middle. There are 15 residues in the CDR3. Germline values: CDR1 DFQATT, CDR2 SNEGSKA (reference sequence).

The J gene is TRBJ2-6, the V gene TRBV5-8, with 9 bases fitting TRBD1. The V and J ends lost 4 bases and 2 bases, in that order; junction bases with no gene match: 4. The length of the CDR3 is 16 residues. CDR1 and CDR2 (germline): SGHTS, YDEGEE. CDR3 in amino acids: CASSLDRGTGANVLTF. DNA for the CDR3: TGTGCCAGCAGCCTGGACAGGGGTACTGGGGCCAACGTCCTGACTTTC.

CDR3 coding DNA: TGTGCCATCAGCGGCAGGGAGAGGTACGAGCAGTACTTC. Amino acid sequence: CAISGRERYEQYF. The chain links TRBV10-3 to TRBJ2-7; TRBD1 or TRBD2 may be the D gene (5 bases each). The CDR3 runs to 13 residues. Trimming removed 6 bases from V and 4 bases from J, with 13 bases in between. In germline, CDR1 is ENHRY, CDR2 SYGVKD.

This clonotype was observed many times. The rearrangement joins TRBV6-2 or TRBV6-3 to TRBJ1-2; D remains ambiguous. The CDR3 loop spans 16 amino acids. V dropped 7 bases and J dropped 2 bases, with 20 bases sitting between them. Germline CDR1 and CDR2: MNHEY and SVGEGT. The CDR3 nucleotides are TGTGCCAGCACCATAGTCCCTAACGGGCCCAACTATGGCTACACCTTC. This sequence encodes CASTIVPNGPNYGYTF.

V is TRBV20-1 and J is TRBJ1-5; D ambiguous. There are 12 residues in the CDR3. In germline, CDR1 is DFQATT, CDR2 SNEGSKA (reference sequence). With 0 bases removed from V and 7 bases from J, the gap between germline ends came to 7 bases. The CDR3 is CSARDSTQPQHF. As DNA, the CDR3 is TGCAGTGCTAGAGATAGTACCCAGCCCCAGCATTTT.